This T cell receptor (beta chain) was profiled in a study of blood T cell repertoires in COVID-19. About the research overall: COVID-19 samples from acute and convalescent phases originated in the United States, Italy and Spain. T cells, B-cell-depleted T cells, or PBMCs provided the cDNA or gDNA that served as material.

Original processing notes: For nucleated cells, counts were estimated from reference gene primer amplification. Profiling relied on immunoSEQ multiplex PCR, and the TCRdb table lists in-frame clones only, not all of them. D and trimming come from the DNA, and the V and J calls and clone size come from that table. The sample shows approximately 150,000 clones, approximately 83% of them seen only once. The CDR3 loop spans 14 amino acids. V lost 6 bases and J lost 0, with 12 bases in between. Germline V lookup: CDR1 ENHRY, CDR2 SYGVKD. Each participant's cohort was designated according to participant-reported clinical history.

The source material was PBMCs or T cells enriched from blood (not recorded which). The V call is TRBV10-3, the J call TRBJ2-7, with a weak D call TRBD2 (5 bases). The sequence came from a man between 65 and 85 years old who had been exposed to COVID-19. The CDR3 bases are TGTGCCATCAGACCCGCGGGTAGCTCCTACGAGCAGTACTTC. This sequence encodes CAIRPAGSSYEQYF.